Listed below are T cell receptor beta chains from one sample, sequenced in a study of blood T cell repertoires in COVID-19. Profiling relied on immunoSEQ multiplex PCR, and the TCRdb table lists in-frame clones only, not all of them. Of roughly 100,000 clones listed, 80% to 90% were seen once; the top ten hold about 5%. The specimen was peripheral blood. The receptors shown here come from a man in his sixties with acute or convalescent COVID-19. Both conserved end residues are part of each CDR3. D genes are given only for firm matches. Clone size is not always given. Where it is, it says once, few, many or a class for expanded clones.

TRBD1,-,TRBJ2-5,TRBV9,TGTGCCAGCAGCGTAGCCTTGACAGGGGGCGAGACCCAGTACTTC,CASSVALTGGETQYF
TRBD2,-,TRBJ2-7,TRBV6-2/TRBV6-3,TGTGCCAGCAGTTACTCGATGAGTCTAGCGGGAAAAGTATACGAGCAGTACTTC,CASSYSMSLAGKVYEQYF
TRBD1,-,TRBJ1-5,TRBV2,TGTGCCAGCAGCACGGGACAGGGGGCGAGACGTCAGCCCCAGCATTTT,CASSTGQGARRQPQHF
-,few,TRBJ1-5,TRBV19,TGTGCCAGTAGCATCAGGCCAACGAATCAGCCCCAGCATTTT,CASSIRPTNQPQHF
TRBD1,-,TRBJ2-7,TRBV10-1,TGCGCCAGCAGTGAGTGGACAGGGTCGTACGAGCAGTACTTC,CASSEWTGSYEQYF
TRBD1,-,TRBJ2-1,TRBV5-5,TGTGCCAGCAGCTTGAATCCTCGGGCAGGGGGTGGCAATGAGCAGTTCTTC,CASSLNPRAGGGNEQFF
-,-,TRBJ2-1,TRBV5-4,TGTGCCAGCAGCTTCAAACTCCCGCTTATTGATGAGCAGTTCTTC,CASSFKLPLIDEQFF
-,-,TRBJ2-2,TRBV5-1,TGCGCCAGCAGCCCCCTAATAGAAACCGGGGAGCTGTTTTTT,CASSPLIETGELFF
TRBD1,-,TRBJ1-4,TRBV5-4,TGTGCCAGCAGCACGAAACAGGGGGGTAGTGAAAAACTGTTTTTT,CASSTKQGGSEKLFF
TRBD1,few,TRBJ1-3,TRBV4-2,TGTGCCAGCAGCCAAGATGCGACAGGGGCCTCTGGAAACACCATATATTTT,CASSQDATGASGNTIYF
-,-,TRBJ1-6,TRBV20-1,TGCAGTGCTAGTACAGGAGTCTATAATTCACCCCTCCACTTT,CSASTGVYNSPLHF
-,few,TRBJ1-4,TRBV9,TGTGCCAGCAGCGTAGCTGGAGCTCCGAGTGAAAAACTGTTTTTT,CASSVAGAPSEKLFF
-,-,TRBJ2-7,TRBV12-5,TGTGCTAGTGGGCCTACAGGGCGGGAGCAGTACTTC,CASGPTGREQYF
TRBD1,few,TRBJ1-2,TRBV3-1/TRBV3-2,TGTGCCAGCAGCCAAGATTATGGGACAGGGCCCTATGGCTACACCTTC,CASSQDYGTGPYGYTF
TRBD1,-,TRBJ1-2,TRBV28,TGTGCCGCCGGGACAGGGGGCTCTGGCTATGGCTACACCTTC,CAAGTGGSGYGYTF
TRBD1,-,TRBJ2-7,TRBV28,TGTGCCAGCAGTTCCCCGTCCGGGACAGGGGGCTACGAGCAGTACTTC,CASSSPSGTGGYEQYF
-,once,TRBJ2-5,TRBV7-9,TGTGCCAGCAGCACCCCGACAGGCCAAGAGACCCAGTACTTC,CASSTPTGQETQYF
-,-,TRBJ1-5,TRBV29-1,TGCAGCGCCTCGACAGGCCAACATCAGCCCCAGCATTTT,CSASTGQHQPQHF
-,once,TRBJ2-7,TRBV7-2,TGTGCCAGCAGCTCCCGCGAGGGCCCCTACGAGCAGTACTTC,CASSSREGPYEQYF
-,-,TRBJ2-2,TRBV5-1,TGCGCCAGCAGCTTTAGCGGGAACACCGGGGAGCTGTTTTTT,CASSFSGNTGELFF
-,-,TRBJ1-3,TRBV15,TGTGCCACCAGCAGGGCTACAGGGTACTCTGGAAACACCATATATTTT,CATSRATGYSGNTIYF
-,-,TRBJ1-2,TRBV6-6,TGTGCCAGCAGTCTAACAGGAGCTGTAGGTGTAGGCTATGGCTACACCTTC,CASSLTGAVGVGYGYTF
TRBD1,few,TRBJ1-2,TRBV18,TGTGCCAGCTCACCGGACAGGGAGGGCTATGGCTACACCTTC,CASSPDREGYGYTF
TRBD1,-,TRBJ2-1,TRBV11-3,TGTGCCAGCAGCTTCATAGACAGGGCGGTCCCCAATGAGCAGTTCTTC,CASSFIDRAVPNEQFF
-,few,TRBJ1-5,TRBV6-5,TGTGCCAGCAAAGAGGGATTCAATCAGCCCCAGCATTTT,CASKEGFNQPQHF
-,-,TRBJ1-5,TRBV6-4,TGTGCCAGCAGTGACTCGAGGCAGCTCAATCAGCCCCAGCATTTT,CASSDSRQLNQPQHF
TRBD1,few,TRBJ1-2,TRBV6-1,TGTGCCAGCAGTAAAGCCCGGGGACAGAACAACTATGGCTACACCTTC,CASSKARGQNNYGYTF
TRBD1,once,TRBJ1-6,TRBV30,TGTGCCTGGGTCGGGACAGGGAATAATTCACCCCTCCACTTT,CAWVGTGNNSPLHF
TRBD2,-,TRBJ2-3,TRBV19,TGTGCCAGTAGGACTAGCGGGGCCGATACGCAGTATTTT,CASRTSGADTQYF
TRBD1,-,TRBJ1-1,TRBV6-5,TGTGCCAGCAGTTCGGGACAGGGGGATCGGACTGAAGCTTTCTTT,CASSSGQGDRTEAFF
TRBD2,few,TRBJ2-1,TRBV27,TGTGCCAGCAGCCTAGCGGGAGTTCGGACCAATGAGCAGTTCTTC,CASSLAGVRTNEQFF
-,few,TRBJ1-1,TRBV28,TGTGCCAGCACTAACCGGGTTGAAGCTTTCTTT,CASTNRVEAFF
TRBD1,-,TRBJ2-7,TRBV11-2,TGTGCCAGCAGCCGATCAACCGGGACAGGGCGCTCCTACGAGCAGTACTTC,CASSRSTGTGRSYEQYF
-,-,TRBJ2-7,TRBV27,TGTGCCAGCAGTTTACGGACTACCCCCCTCCTTGAGCAGTACTTC,CASSLRTTPLLEQYF
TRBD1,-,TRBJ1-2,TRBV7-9,TGTGCCAGCAGCTTATTCCGGGACAGCTACTCTAACTATGGCTACACCTTC,CASSLFRDSYSNYGYTF
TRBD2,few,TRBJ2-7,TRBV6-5,TGTGCCAGCAGTTACGGGGGGGTGAGCTCCTACGAGCAGTACTTC,CASSYGGVSSYEQYF
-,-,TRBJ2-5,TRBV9,TGTGCCAGCAGCGTGGGCCCTGTTACAGGGCGGGAGACCCAGTACTTC,CASSVGPVTGRETQYF
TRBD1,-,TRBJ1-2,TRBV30,TGTGCCTGGAGTGGACAGGGGGCAGGGGGCTACACCTTC,CAWSGQGAGGYTF
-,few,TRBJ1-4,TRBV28,TGTGCCAGCAGTGCCCTCAGGGGTGGGGAAAAACTGTTTTTT,CASSALRGGEKLFF
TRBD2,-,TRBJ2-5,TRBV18,TGTGCCAGCCCACCACAAGGCGGGGGGCCTCAAGGCGAGACCCAGTACTTC,CASPPQGGGPQGETQYF
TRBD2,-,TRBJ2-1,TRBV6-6,TGTGCCAGCATGCTAGCGGGGGGGAATGAGCAGTTCTTC,CASMLAGGNEQFF
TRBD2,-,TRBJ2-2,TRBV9,TGTGCCAGCAGCACCCACGGGGGGGGCATAACCGGGGAGCTGTTTTTT,CASSTHGGGITGELFF
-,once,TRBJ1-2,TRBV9,TGTGCCAGCAGCGTGGACAGTCCGCCAAACTATGGCTACACCTTC,CASSVDSPPNYGYTF
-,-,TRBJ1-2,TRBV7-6,TGTGCCAGCAGCCCCGGTCGGGGTTTGAGCTATGGCTACACCTTC,CASSPGRGLSYGYTF
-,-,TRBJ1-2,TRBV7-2,TGTGCCAGCAGCTTAAGACAGCTGTTCTATGGCTACACCTTC,CASSLRQLFYGYTF
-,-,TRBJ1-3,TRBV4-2,TGTGCCAGCAACCAACAGGGATCTGGAAACACCATATATTTT,CASNQQGSGNTIYF
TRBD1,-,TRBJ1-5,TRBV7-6,TGTGCCAGCAGCCCGGACAGGTACGGTCAGCCCCAGCATTTT,CASSPDRYGQPQHF
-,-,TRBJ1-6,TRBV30,TGTGCCTGGAGTACAGGGCGATCACCCCTCCACTTT,CAWSTGRSPLHF
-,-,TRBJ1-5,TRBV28,TGTGCCACCACAACGGGAAATCAGCCCCAGCATTTT,CATTTGNQPQHF